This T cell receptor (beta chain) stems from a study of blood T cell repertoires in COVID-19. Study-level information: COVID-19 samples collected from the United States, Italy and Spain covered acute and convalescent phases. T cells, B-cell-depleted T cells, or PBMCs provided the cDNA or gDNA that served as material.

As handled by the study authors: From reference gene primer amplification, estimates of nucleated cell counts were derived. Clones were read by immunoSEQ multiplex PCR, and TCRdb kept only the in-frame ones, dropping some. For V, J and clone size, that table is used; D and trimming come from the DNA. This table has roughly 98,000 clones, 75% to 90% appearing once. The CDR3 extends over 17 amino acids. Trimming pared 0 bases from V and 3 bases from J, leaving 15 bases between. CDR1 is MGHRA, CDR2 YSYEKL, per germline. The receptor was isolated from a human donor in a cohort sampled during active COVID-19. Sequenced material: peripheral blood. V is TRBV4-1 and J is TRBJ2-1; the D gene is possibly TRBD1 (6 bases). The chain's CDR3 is CASSQDPSRGNYNEQFF. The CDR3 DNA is TGCGCCAGCAGCCAAGATCCCAGTAGGGGGAACTACAATGAGCAGTTCTTC.